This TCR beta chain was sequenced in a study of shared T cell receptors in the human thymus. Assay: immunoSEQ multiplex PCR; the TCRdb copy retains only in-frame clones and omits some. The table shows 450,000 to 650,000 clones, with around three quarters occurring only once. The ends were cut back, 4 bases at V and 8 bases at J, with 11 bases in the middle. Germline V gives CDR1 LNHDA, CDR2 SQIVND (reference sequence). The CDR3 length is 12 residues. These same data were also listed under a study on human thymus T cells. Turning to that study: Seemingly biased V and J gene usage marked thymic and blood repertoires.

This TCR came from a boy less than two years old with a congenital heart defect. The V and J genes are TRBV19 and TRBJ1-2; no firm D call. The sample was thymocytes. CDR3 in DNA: TGTGCCAGTAGTAAAGCGGAGAGGGGCTACACCTTC. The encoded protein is CASSKAERGYTF.